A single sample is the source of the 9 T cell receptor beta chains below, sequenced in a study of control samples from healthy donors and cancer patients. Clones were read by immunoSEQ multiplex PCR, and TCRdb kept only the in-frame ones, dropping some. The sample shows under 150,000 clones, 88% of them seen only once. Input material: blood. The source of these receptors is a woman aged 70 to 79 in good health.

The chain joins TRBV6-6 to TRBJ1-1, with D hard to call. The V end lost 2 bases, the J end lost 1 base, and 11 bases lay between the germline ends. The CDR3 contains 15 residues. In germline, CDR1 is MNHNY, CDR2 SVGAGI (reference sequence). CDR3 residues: CASSYPMGRNTEAFF. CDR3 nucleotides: TGTGCCAGCAGTTACCCGATGGGGAGGAACACTGAAGCTTTCTTT.

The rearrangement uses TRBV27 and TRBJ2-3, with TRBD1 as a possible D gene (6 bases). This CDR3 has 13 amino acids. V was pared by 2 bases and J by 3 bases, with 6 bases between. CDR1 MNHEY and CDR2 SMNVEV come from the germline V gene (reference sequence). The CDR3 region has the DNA TGTGCCAGCAGTTTAGGACAGACAGATACGCAGTATTTT. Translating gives CASSLGQTDTQYF.

CDR3 DNA: TGCGCCAGCAGCCAAGATCGGTCCCAGAAAGAGACCCAGTACTTC. Its translation is CASSQDRSQKETQYF. The chain links TRBV4-1 to TRBJ2-5; D ambiguous. Germline V gene data show CDR1 as MGHRA and CDR2 as YSYEKL. CDR3 length: 15 amino acids. The V gene lost 0 bases and the J gene lost 3 bases, with 11 bases spanning the gap.

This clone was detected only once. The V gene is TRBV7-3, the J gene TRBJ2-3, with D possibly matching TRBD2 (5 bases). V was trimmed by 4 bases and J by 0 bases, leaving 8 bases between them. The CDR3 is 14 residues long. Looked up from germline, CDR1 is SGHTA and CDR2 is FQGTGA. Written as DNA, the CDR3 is TGTGCCAGCAGCTGGCGGACTAGCACAGATACGCAGTATTTT. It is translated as CASSWRTSTDTQYF. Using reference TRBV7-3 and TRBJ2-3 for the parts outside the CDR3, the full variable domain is GAGVSQTPSNKVTEKGKYVELRCDPISGHTALYWYRQSLGQGPEFLIYFQGTGAADDSGLPNDRFFAVRPEGSVSTLKIQRTERGDSAVYLCASSWRTSTDTQYFGPGTRLTVL.

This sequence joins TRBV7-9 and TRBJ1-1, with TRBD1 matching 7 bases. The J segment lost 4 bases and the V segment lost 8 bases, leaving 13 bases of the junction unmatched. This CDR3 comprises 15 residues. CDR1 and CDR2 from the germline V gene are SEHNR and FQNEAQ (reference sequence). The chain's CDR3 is CASEGASISGTEAFF. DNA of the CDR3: TGTGCCAGCGAGGGGGCGTCTATCTCGGGCACTGAAGCTTTCTTT. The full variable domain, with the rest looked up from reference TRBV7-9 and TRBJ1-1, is DTGVSQNPRHKITKRGQNVTFRCDPISEHNRLYWYRQTLGQGPEFLTYFQNEAQLEKSRLLSDRFSAERPKGSFSTLEIQRTEQGDSAMYLCASEGASISGTEAFFGQGTRLTVV.

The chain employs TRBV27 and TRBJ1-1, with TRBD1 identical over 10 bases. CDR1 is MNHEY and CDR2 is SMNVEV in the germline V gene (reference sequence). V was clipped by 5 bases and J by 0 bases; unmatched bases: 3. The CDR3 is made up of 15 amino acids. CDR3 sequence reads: CASSEGQGMNTEAFF. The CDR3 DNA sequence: TGTGCCAGCAGTGAGGGACAGGGGATGAACACTGAAGCTTTCTTT.

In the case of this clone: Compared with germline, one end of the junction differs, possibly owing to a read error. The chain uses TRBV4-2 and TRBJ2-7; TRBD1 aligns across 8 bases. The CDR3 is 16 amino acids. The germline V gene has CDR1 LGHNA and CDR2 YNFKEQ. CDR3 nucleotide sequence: TGTGCCAGCAGTCAAGCTATTGGGACAGGTTTACGCGAGCAGTACTTC. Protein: CASSQAIGTGLREQYF.

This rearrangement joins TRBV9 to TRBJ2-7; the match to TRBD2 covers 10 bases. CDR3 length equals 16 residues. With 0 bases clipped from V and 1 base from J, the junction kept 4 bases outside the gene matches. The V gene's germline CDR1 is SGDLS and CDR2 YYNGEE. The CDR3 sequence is CASSVGPSGGSYEQYF. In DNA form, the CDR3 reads TGTGCCAGCAGCGTAGGTCCTAGCGGGGGTTCCTACGAGCAGTACTTC.

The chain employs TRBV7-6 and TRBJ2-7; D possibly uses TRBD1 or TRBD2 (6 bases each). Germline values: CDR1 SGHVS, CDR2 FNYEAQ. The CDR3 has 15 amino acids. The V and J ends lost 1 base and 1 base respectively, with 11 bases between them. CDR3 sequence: CASSLDGGRSYEQYF. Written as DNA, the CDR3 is TGTGCCAGCAGCTTAGACGGGGGCCGTTCCTACGAGCAGTACTTC.